Listed below are T cell receptor beta chains from one sample, sequenced in a study of metastatic and nonmetastatic thyroid tumors. TCRdb recomputed clones from the PCR reads via MiXCR. Altogether about 5,400 clones are present, approximately 32% being singletons, with the ten largest covering 20% to 25%. The sample consisted of adjacent normal tissue. These TCRs come from a female donor with papillary thyroid cancer or a benign thyroid nodule (not recorded which). Some clones in this sample may be carry-over from other donors' samples. CDR3s leave out the opening cysteine and the closing phenylalanine or tryptophan. Each record gives: D gene, V gene, CDR3 protein. D genes are given only for firm matches.

NA	TRBV5-1	ASSLYRGASGNTIY
NA	TRBV4-3	ASGQGGLGELF
TRBD1	TRBV24-1	ATSDSGTGGVREQY
TRBD1	TRBV15	ATSRGDRENTEAF
NA	TRBV19	ASSMWGDQPQH
NA	TRBV5-6	ASSLEGYTQY
NA	TRBV7-2	ASSSLLPQETQY
NA	TRBV11-3	ASSLGGGTKT
NA	TRBV6-1	ASQLDHEQY
NA	TRBV6-2/TRBV6-3	ASSYSWGAGYGYT
TRBD1	TRBV7-9	ASSLGDREQF
NA	TRBV30	AWSVAGRVNTEAF
TRBD2	TRBV28	ASSSGTTSYNEQF
NA	TRBV20-1	SAKMGSIANYGYT
TRBD2	TRBV9	ASSAGLVITDTQY
TRBD1	TRBV20-1	SALGQGVGNTIY
NA	TRBV18	ASSVTTHNEQF
TRBD2	TRBV20-1	SARERTSGRGNEQF
NA	TRBV27	ASSPRQVHNEQF
NA	TRBV20-1	SARDQTLDLKNIQY
NA	TRBV20-1	SARDKDSYEKLF
TRBD1	TRBV7-3	ASSLNPGQEAVYT
NA	TRBV6-2/TRBV6-3	ASRRDGYHNSPLH
TRBD2	TRBV28	ASSFSGEQF
TRBD1	TRBV11-2	ASSSHGDRGTGEQY
TRBD2	TRBV2	ASDRDGGSDTQY
TRBD1	TRBV7-3	ASSPRTGADTGELF
NA	TRBV7-9	ASRGGSEQY
TRBD1	TRBV29-1	SVLMRGTGKGPYEQY
TRBD1	TRBV18	ASSTDRDYGYT
NA	TRBV6-1	ASSEIGRTAGYT
NA	TRBV19	ASRRTFDGGNGYT
TRBD2	TRBV7-2	ASSFAGRAIYNEQF
NA	TRBV7-2	ASSFFGANTGGLF
NA	TRBV7-3	ASSPSYEQY
TRBD1	TRBV28	ASRDRGQNTGELF
NA	TRBV5-8	ASSLQGWTEAF
TRBD2	TRBV13	AISRGTSGIYEQY
NA	TRBV19	ASSILQGGTEAF
NA	TRBV6-2/TRBV6-3	ASSYSFQGEQF
TRBD2	TRBV2	ASSRTSGSLNEQY
TRBD1	TRBV11-3	ASSVGQGTTEAF
TRBD2	TRBV20-1	SARDRLAVLLLTAEQY
NA	TRBV10-2	ASSEHYSGQRTYEQY
TRBD1	TRBV6-2/TRBV6-3	ASRGQSYSNQPQH
NA	TRBV20-1	SAFGGNTEAF
NA	TRBV7-8	ASSLRVYEQY
NA	TRBV7-9	ASSPPGYNYEQY
NA	TRBV7-2	ASSLGSGLQGEAF
NA	TRBV5-1	ASSWDRPNYGYT